This TCR beta chain was sequenced for a study of coeliac disease. As for the study in general: Coeliac patients had newly diagnosed active disease, refractory type I disease, or gluten-free diet control. Study-level findings and limits: Largely private TRB repertoires meant most sequences were sample-unique. Known gliadin-specific TRB sequences: 9 of 18 coeliac samples, only 1 of 6 controls.

Clones were sequenced by immunoSEQ multiplex PCR, and TCRdb holds only the in-frame ones, with some missing. Of a few thousand clones listed, about four fifths were seen once; the top ten hold roughly 5.5%. CDR1 LGHNA and CDR2 YNFKEQ come from the germline V gene. Unmatched junction bases numbered 15, after V lost 0 bases and J lost 8 bases. The CDR3 is made up of 18 amino acids. Details on this clone: Its specificity is unknown.

The chain couples TRBV4-2 to TRBJ2-1; 8 nucleotides align to TRBD2. The sequenced sample consisted of lamina propria lymphocytes from the gut. This clonotype was sampled from a woman under 30 with active celiac disease. CDR3 sequence (DNA): TGTGCCAGCAGCCAAGAAGGGACCAGCGGGGGCCGTTCGGATGAGCAGTTCTTC. It encodes CASSQEGTSGGRSDEQFF.